These 23 T cell receptor beta chains were sequenced from one sample in a study of chemoradiotherapy in HPV16-positive cancers. Clones were sequenced by immunoSEQ multiplex PCR, and TCRdb holds only the in-frame ones, with some missing. The table includes about 20,000 clones, about 90% detected once. The material was blood, obtained from a patient who underwent chemoradiotherapy. The source is a human donor with HPV-associated anogenital cancer.

This clone was seen a handful of times. This chain links TRBV18 with TRBJ1-3; D ambiguous. This CDR3 spans 15 amino acids. V gave up 2 bases and J gave up 0 bases, with 8 bases separating them. The germline CDR1 and CDR2 sequences are KGHSH and LQKENI. CDR3 loop: CASSPVRTSGNTIYF. CDR3 in DNA: TGTGCCAGCTCACCAGTACGGACCTCTGGAAACACCATATATTTT.

The V call is TRBV5-1, the J call TRBJ1-5, with unresolved D. V shed 1 base and J shed 3 bases, with 8 bases lying between them. The V gene's germline CDR1 is SGHRS and CDR2 YFSETQ. The CDR3 is 14 amino acids. DNA for the CDR3: TGCGCCAGCAGCTTGTGGGGATCCAATCAGCCCCAGCATTTT. Translation: CASSLWGSNQPQHF.

Here the CDR3 reads CASSSRDRGTTDTQYF. The CDR3, as DNA: TGTGCCAGCAGCTCCCGGGACAGGGGGACCACAGATACGCAGTATTTT. The rearrangement uses TRBV7-2 and TRBJ2-3; 11 bases are a match to TRBD1. The CDR3 is made up of 16 amino acids. Trimming removed 4 bases from V and 2 bases from J; junction bases left unmatched: 5. Germline CDR1 reads SGHTA; CDR2 reads FQGNSA.

The chain employs TRBV29-1 and TRBJ1-4; D may be TRBD1 (6 bases). This CDR3 contains 15 residues. Trimming took off 4 bases at V and 3 bases at J, with 15 bases between the two ends. Looked up from germline, CDR1 is SQVTM and CDR2 is ANQGSEA. The CDR3 sequence is CSVGKGGSSNEKLFF. CDR3 in DNA: TGCAGCGTTGGGAAAGGGGGTAGTTCTAATGAAAAACTGTTTTTT.

Written as DNA, the CDR3 is TGCGCCAGCAGCCAAGATCAAGGGGGGGCAGGGTATGGCTACACCTTC. Translating it yields CASSQDQGGAGYGYTF. This chain links TRBV4-3 with TRBJ1-2; D might be TRBD1 (6 bases). Looked up from germline, CDR1 is LGHNA and CDR2 is YSLEER. The CDR3 runs 16 residues. Trimming pared 0 bases from V and 5 bases from J, leaving 16 bases between.

The chain employs TRBV6-6 and TRBJ2-2; D gene unclear. There are 14 residues in the CDR3. The germline gives CDR1 MNHNY, CDR2 SVGAGI (reference sequence). V was cut by 3 bases and J by 4 bases, with 9 bases left in between. The CDR3 spells CASSYHTATGELFF. The DNA for the CDR3 is TGTGCCAGCAGTTATCATACAGCCACCGGGGAGCTGTTTTTT.

This rearrangement joins TRBV7-8 to TRBJ1-2; 9 positions match TRBD1. Unmatched junction bases numbered 5, after V lost 2 bases and J lost 4 bases. CDR1 and CDR2 (germline): SGHVS, FQNEAQ. There are 15 residues in the CDR3. The CDR3 sequence is CASSLNRGLGYGYTF. The CDR3 DNA reads as TGTGCCAGCAGCTTAAACAGGGGGCTCGGCTATGGCTACACCTTC.

This chain joins TRBV19 and TRBJ2-2; TRBD1 matches 9 bases. This CDR3 contains 16 residues. The V gene end was trimmed by 5 bases and the J gene end by 4 bases; junction bases not matched to a gene: 8. Germline V CDR1 and CDR2: LNHDA, SQIVND (reference sequence). CDR3 nucleotides: TGTGCCAGTAGTGACCCTGGGACAGGGCTCACCGGGGAGCTGTTTTTT. As protein: CASSDPGTGLTGELFF.

J is TRBJ2-3 and V is TRBV19; weak D call: TRBD1 (6 bases). V was shortened by 5 bases and J by 3 bases, with 15 bases between the two germline ends. The CDR3 contains 15 residues. From germline, CDR1 is LNHDA and CDR2 SQIVND (reference sequence). Here the CDR3 DNA reads TGTGCCAGTAGTCCCGAGGGGGTAAGGACAGATACGCAGTATTTT. Encoded protein: CASSPEGVRTDTQYF. Variable domain in full (rest from reference TRBV19 and TRBJ2-3): DGGITQSPKYLFRKEGQNVTLSCEQNLNHDAMYWYRQDPGQGLRLIYYSQIVNDFQKGDIAEGYSVSREKKESFPLTVTSAQKNPTAFYLCASSPEGVRTDTQYFGPGTRLTVL.

This clone was seen only a few times. This rearrangement joins TRBV6-1 to TRBJ2-3; D ambiguous. V shed 2 bases and J shed 5 bases, with 23 bases lying between them. This CDR3 is built from 18 residues. Germline CDR1 reads MNHNS; CDR2 reads SASEGT. This CDR3 is CASSENSRLLFWGDTQYF. As DNA, the CDR3 is TGTGCCAGCAGTGAAAATAGTAGGCTTTTATTCTGGGGAGATACGCAGTATTTT.

This clone was seen more than once but under ten times. The chain is built from TRBV9 and TRBJ2-2, with 8 bases that match TRBD2. CDR3 size: 16 residues. Per the germline V gene, CDR1 is SGDLS and CDR2 is YYNGEE. Trimming removed 0 bases from V and 6 bases from J; junction bases left unmatched: 7. CDR3 bases: TGTGCCAGCAGCGTAGCGGGGGGGCGTTATTCCGGGGAGCTGTTTTTT. It translates to CASSVAGGRYSGELFF.

The chain recombines TRBV4-2 with TRBJ1-1; D not certain. This CDR3 spans 15 amino acids. CDR1 and CDR2 from the germline V gene are LGHNA and YNFKEQ. V lost 0 bases and J 3 bases, leaving 11 bases between the germline ends. This CDR3 is CASSQDPTRDTEAFF. The CDR3 coding sequence is TGTGCCAGCAGCCAAGATCCCACACGGGACACTGAAGCTTTCTTT.

The chain recombines TRBV19 with TRBJ2-2, with D unresolved. V gave up 0 bases and J gave up 5 bases, with 7 bases separating them. This CDR3 region has 14 residues. The V gene's germline CDR1 is LNHDA and CDR2 SQIVND (reference sequence). The CDR3 spells CASSIDVSTGELFF. CDR3 coding DNA: TGTGCCAGTAGTATAGATGTCTCTACCGGGGAGCTGTTTTTT.

This CDR3 reads CASYNYEQYF. Written as DNA, the CDR3 is TGTGCCTCATACAACTACGAGCAGTACTTC. V gene TRBV30 combines with J gene TRBJ2-7; D uncertain. V lost 7 bases to trimming and J lost 3 bases, with 7 bases between them. This CDR3 has 10 residues. Germline V CDR1 and CDR2: GTSNPN, SVGIG (reference sequence).

The chain carries TRBV5-1 and TRBJ2-1, with 11 bases aligning to TRBD1. J gave up 7 bases and V 2 bases, and 11 bases lay outside the gene matches. Germline-derived CDR1 and CDR2 are SGHRS and YFSETQ. The CDR3 covers 17 residues. CDR3 nucleotides: TGCGCCAGCAGCTTAAGTACCGGGACAGGGGGGGGGAATGAGCAGTTCTTC. Translation gives CASSLSTGTGGGNEQFF.

This rearrangement joins TRBV11-2 to TRBJ1-1; no firm D call. Germline V gives CDR1 SGHAT, CDR2 FQNNGV. With 5 bases removed from V and 2 bases from J, the gap between germline ends came to 9 bases. This CDR3 has 13 amino acids. Written as DNA, the CDR3 is TGTGCCAGCAGCCTGGGGAGAAACACTGAAGCTTTCTTT. Its translation: CASSLGRNTEAFF.

This clone was seen more than once but under ten times. V is TRBV2 and J is TRBJ2-7, with a possible D match to TRBD1 (6 bases). The V gene's germline CDR1 is SNHLY and CDR2 FYNNEI. This CDR3 region has 12 residues. V lost 4 bases and J lost 6, with 10 bases in between. The CDR3: CASSVIRGEQYF. The CDR3 DNA reads as TGTGCCAGCAGTGTAATCAGGGGCGAGCAGTACTTC.

About this clone itself: One end of the junction does not line up with germline, which may come from a read error. The chain combines TRBV7-7 with TRBJ2-2, with 7 bases identical to TRBD1. Germline CDR1 reads SSHAT; CDR2 reads FNYEAQ (reference sequence). CDR3 length: 16 residues. CDR3 in amino acids: CASSATTGDVGGELFF. The CDR3 bases are TGTGCTAGCAGCGCGACTACAGGGGACGTAGGCGGGGAGCTGTTTTTT. Filled out from reference TRBV7-7 and TRBJ2-2, the complete variable domain reads GAGVSQSPRYKVTKRGQDVTLRCDPISSHATLYWYQQALGQGPEFLTYFNYEAQPDKSGLPSDRFSAERPEGSISTLTIQRTEQRDSAMYRCASSATTGDVGGELFFGEGSRLTVL.

This clone was counted a single time. J is TRBJ2-3 and V is TRBV7-9; TRBD2 matches 10 bases. The CDR3 runs to 14 residues. J lost 6 bases, V lost 7 bases, and 7 bases had no gene match. Per the germline V gene, CDR1 is SEHNR and CDR2 is FQNEAQ (reference sequence). CDR3 amino acids: CASTSGGSEDTQYF. The CDR3 DNA follows: TGTGCCAGCACTAGCGGGGGATCCGAGGATACGCAGTATTTT.

This rearrangement joins TRBV5-4 to TRBJ2-1, with TRBD1 identical over 9 bases. Losses at the gene ends were 0 bases for V and 2 bases for J; bases not matched to a gene: 6. The CDR3 runs 17 residues. The V gene's germline CDR1 is SGHNT and CDR2 YYREEE (reference sequence). The CDR3 loop is CASSLAGQGEPYNEQFF. CDR3 coding DNA: TGTGCCAGCAGCTTGGCGGGACAGGGAGAGCCCTACAATGAGCAGTTCTTC.

The V call is TRBV7-2, the J call TRBJ2-3; the D gene is possibly TRBD2 (5 bases). CDR1 is SGHTA, CDR2 FQGNSA, per germline. The CDR3 has 15 residues. Trimming left V 4 bases short and J 0 bases short, with 11 bases between. CDR3 loop: CASSSLAHSTDTQYF. The CDR3 bases are TGTGCCAGCAGCTCTCTAGCTCATAGCACAGATACGCAGTATTTT.

J is TRBJ2-5 and V is TRBV6-1; the D gene is possibly TRBD2 (6 bases). The CDR3 is made up of 16 amino acids. The germline CDR1 and CDR2 sequences are MNHNS and SASEGT. Deletions cut 1 base from V and 5 bases from J, with 17 bases between. This chain's CDR3 is CASSEGLLGAGETQYF. The CDR3 DNA is TGTGCCAGCAGTGAAGGCCTCCTCGGGGCGGGGGAGACCCAGTACTTC.

V gene TRBV30 combines with J gene TRBJ1-5; D is uncertain. Germline-derived CDR1 and CDR2 are GTSNPN and SVGIG (reference sequence). The length of the CDR3 is 12 residues. The V end was cut by 2 bases, the J end by 6 bases, with 8 bases between. The CDR3 DNA follows: TGTGCCTGGAGTTCCCCCCGTCAGCCCCAGCATTTT. Translating gives CAWSSPRQPQHF. The whole variable domain, remainder taken from reference TRBV30 and TRBJ1-5, is SQTIHQWPATLVQPVGSPLSLECTVEGTSNPNLYWYRQAAGRGLQLLFYSVGIGQISSEVPQNLSASRPQDRQFILSSKKLLLSDSGFYLCAWSSPRQPQHFGDGTRLSIL.